This is a list of T cell receptor beta chains from one sample in a study of T cell repertoires in cytomegalovirus infection. The antigens these receptors bind are not known. TCRdb re-derived calls from the reads in MiXCR, one entry per CDR3 protein. The sample yields around 70,000 distinct CDR3 sequences, around 30% seen once. Sequencing was performed on CD8+ T cells from cultured PBMCs, taken from culture after CMV antigen stimulation. The receptors originated from a human donor in good health (CMV status not recorded). Some clones in this sample may be carry-over from other donors' samples. Each CDR3 is given with its conserved first and last residue. A D gene is named only where the DNA matches it firmly. Clone size is given for some rows only: seen once, a few or many times, or a class if the clone is expanded.

CASTASTGGYEQYF	TGTGCCAGCACCGCTTCGACGGGGGGATACGAGCAGTACTTC	TRBV12-3/TRBV12-4	TRBJ2-7	few	TRBD2
CASSYTLSRAEETQYF	TGTGCCAGCAGCTACACCTTAAGCAGGGCAGAAGAGACCCAGTACTTC	TRBV7-2	TRBJ2-5	many	-
CASSQTGMRTDTQYF	TGCGCCAGCAGCCAGACAGGTATGAGGACAGATACGCAGTATTTT	TRBV4-1	TRBJ2-3	-	-
CASSRSGTGEGEAFF	TGTGCCAGCAGCCGATCCGGGACAGGGGAGGGAGAAGCTTTCTTT	TRBV6-4	TRBJ1-1	-	TRBD1
CASTRGRGEKLFF	TGTGCCAGCACCAGGGGGAGGGGTGAAAAACTGTTTTTT	TRBV27	TRBJ1-4	-	TRBD1
CSARDGSGTTYEQYF	TGCAGTGCTAGAGATGGTAGCGGGACGACCTACGAGCAGTACTTC	TRBV20-1	TRBJ2-7	-	TRBD2
CASSLARAYNTEAFF	TGTGCCAGCAGCTTAGCCAGGGCCTACAACACTGAAGCTTTCTTT	TRBV7-8	TRBJ1-1	-	-
CASSFSGGVLSEQYF	TGTGCCAGCAGCTTTAGCGGGGGGGTATTATCCGAGCAGTACTTC	TRBV7-8	TRBJ2-7	medium-sized	TRBD2
CASSFGHNQPQHF	TGTGCCAGCAGTTTTGGACACAATCAGCCCCAGCATTTT	TRBV27	TRBJ1-5	-	-
CASSENSDQPQHF	TGCGCCAGCAGTGAGAATTCAGATCAGCCCCAGCATTTT	TRBV10-2	TRBJ1-5	-	-
CASSFSGREQFF	TGTGCCAGCAGTTTTAGCGGCAGGGAGCAGTTCTTC	TRBV27	TRBJ2-1	few	-